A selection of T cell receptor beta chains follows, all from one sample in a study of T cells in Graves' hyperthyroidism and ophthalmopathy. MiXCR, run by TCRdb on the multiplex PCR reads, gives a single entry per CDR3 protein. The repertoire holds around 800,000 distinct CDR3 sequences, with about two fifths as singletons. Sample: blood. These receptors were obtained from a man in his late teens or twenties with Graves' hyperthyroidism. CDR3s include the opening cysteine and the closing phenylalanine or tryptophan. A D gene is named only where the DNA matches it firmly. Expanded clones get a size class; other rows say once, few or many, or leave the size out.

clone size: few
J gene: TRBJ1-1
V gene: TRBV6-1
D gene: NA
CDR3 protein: CASIQEAGSAFF
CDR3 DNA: TGTGCCAGCATTCAAGAGGCAGGTTCAGCTTTCTTT

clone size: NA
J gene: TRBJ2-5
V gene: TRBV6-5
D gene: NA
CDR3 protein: CASSYSLMGTQYF
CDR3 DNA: TGTGCCAGCAGTTACTCTTTAATGGGGACCCAGTACTTC

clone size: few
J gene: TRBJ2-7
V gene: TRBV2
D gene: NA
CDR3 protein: CASTNEQYF
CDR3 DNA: TGTGCCAGCACAAACGAGCAGTACTTC

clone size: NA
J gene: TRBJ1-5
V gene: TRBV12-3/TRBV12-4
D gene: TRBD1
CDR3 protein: CASSLHRGRSNQPQHF
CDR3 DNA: TGTGCCAGCAGTCTCCACAGGGGGCGAAGCAATCAGCCCCAGCATTTT

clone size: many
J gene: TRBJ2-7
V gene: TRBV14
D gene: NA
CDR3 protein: CASSQDSYEQYF
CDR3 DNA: TGTGCCAGCAGTCAGGACAGCTACGAGCAGTACTTC

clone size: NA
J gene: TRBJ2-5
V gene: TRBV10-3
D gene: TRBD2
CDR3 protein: CASSEASGGAVKYF
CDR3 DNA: TGTGCCAGCAGTGAAGCTAGCGGGGGGGCCGTGAAGTACTTC

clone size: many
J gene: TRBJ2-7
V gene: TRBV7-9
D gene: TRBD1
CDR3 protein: CASSSKGGQVNSEQYF
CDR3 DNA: TGTGCCAGCAGCTCTAAGGGGGGACAGGTCAATTCCGAGCAGTACTTC

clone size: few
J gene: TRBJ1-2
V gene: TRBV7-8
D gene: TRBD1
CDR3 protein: CASSSYLSDRGGDGYTF
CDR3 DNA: TGTGCCAGCAGCTCTTACCTATCCGACAGGGGGGGTGATGGCTACACCTTC

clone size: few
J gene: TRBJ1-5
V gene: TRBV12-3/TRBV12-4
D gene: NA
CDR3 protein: CASSLEPGSQPQHF
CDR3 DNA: TGTGCCAGCAGTTTAGAACCGGGATCTCAGCCCCAGCATTTT

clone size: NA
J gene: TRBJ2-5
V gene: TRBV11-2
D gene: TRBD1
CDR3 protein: CASSAGTEVSETQYF
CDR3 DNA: TGTGCCAGCAGCGCCGGGACAGAAGTATCAGAGACCCAGTACTTC

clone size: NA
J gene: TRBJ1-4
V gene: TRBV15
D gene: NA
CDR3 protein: CATSSNRQGRGEKLFF
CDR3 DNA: TGTGCCACCAGCAGTAACCGCCAGGGAAGGGGAGAAAAACTGTTTTTT

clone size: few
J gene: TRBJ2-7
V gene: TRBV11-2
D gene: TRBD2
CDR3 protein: CASSPRLAESYEQYF
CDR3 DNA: TGTGCCAGCAGCCCCCGACTAGCGGAGAGCTACGAGCAGTACTTC

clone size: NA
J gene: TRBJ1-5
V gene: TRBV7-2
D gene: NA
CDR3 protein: CASSLGILGGPNQPQHF
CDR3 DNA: TGTGCCAGCAGCTTAGGCATTTTGGGGGGCCCCAATCAGCCCCAGCATTTT

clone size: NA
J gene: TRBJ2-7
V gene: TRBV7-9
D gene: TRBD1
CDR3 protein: CASSLEDRAAEQYF
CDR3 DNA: TGTGCCAGCAGCTTAGAAGACAGGGCGGCCGAGCAGTACTTC

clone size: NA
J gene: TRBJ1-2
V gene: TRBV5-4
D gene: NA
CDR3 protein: CASSLEANTGRNGYTF
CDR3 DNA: TGTGCCAGCAGCTTGGAGGCGAACACCGGGCGGAATGGCTACACCTTC

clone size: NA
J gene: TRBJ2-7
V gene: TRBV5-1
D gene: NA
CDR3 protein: CASSLSAEGSYEQYF
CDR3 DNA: TGCGCCAGCAGCTTGAGTGCGGAGGGGAGTTACGAGCAGTACTTC

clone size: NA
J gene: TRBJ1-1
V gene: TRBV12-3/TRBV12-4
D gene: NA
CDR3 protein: CASRSGPLNTEAFF
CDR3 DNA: TGTGCCAGCAGATCCGGGCCCTTGAACACTGAAGCTTTCTTT

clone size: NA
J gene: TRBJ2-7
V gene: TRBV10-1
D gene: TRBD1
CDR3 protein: CASTLQDRHYEQYF
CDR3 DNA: TGCGCCAGCACCCTACAGGACAGGCACTACGAGCAGTACTTC

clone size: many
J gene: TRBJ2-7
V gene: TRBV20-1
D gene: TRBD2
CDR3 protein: CSASSGVSSYEQYF
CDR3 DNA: TGCAGTGCTTCTAGCGGGGTAAGCTCCTACGAGCAGTACTTC

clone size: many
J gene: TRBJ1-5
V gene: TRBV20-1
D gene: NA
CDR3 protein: CSADPPGRSNQPQHF
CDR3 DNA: TGCAGTGCCGACCCCCCAGGGCGAAGCAATCAGCCCCAGCATTTT

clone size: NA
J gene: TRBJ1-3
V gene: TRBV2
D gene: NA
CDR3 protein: CASSEVGRSGNTIYF
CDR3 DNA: TGTGCCAGCAGTGAAGTTGGGAGGTCTGGAAACACCATATATTTT

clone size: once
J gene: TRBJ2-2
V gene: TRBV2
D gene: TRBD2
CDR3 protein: CASSSGLAGVLAGELFF
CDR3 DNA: TGTGCCAGCAGCTCCGGACTAGCGGGAGTCCTAGCCGGGGAGCTGTTTTTT

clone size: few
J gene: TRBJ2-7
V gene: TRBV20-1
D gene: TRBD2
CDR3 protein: CSARELAGEDEQYF
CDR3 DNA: TGCAGTGCTAGAGAACTAGCGGGAGAGGACGAGCAGTACTTC